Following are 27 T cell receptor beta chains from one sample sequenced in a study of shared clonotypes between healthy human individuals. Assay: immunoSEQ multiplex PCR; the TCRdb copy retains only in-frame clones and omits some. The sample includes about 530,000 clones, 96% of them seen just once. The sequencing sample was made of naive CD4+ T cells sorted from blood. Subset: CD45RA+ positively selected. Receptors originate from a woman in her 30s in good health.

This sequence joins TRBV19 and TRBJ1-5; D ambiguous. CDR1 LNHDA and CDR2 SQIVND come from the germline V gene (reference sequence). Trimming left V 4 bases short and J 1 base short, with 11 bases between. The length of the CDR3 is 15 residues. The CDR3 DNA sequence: TGTGCCAGTAGTAGGCGGGATGAGAGCAATCAGCCCCAGCATTTT. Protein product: CASSRRDESNQPQHF.

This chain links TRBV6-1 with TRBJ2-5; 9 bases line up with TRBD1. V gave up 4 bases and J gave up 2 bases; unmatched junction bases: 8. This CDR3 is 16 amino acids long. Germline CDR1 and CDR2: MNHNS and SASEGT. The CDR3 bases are TGTGCCAGCAGTGCATTCCGGGACAGGGTACAAGAGACCCAGTACTTC. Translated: CASSAFRDRVQETQYF.

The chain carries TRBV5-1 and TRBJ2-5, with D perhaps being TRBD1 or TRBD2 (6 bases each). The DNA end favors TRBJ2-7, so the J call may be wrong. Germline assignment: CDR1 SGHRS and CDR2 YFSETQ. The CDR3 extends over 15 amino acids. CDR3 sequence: CASSLVSGGGNEQYF. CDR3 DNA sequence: TGCGCCAGCAGCTTGGTATCCGGGGGCGGGAACGAGCAGTACTTC.

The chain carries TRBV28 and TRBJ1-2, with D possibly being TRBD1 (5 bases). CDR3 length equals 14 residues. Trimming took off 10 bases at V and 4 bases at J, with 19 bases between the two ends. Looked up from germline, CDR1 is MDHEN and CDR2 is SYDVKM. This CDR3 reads CAIPGFPQGYGYTF. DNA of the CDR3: TGTGCCATCCCGGGTTTCCCCCAGGGCTATGGCTACACCTTC.

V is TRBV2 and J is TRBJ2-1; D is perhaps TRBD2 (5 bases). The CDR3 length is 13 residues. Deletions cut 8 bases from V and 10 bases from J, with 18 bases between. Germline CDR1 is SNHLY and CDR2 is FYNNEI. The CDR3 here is CASHVRGDGEQFF. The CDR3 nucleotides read TGTGCCAGCCATGTCCGGGGAGACGGCGAGCAGTTCTTC.

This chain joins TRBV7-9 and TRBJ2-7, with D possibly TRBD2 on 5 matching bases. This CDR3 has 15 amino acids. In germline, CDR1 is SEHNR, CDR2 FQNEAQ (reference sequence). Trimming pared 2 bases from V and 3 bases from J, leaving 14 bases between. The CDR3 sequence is CASSLKAGSHYEQYF. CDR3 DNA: TGTGCCAGCAGCTTAAAGGCGGGCTCCCACTACGAGCAGTACTTC.

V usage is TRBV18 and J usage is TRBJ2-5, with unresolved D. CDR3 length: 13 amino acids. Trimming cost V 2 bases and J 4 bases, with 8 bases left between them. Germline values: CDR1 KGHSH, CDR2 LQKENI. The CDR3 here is CASSPAAVETQYF. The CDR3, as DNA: TGTGCCAGCTCACCAGCCGCGGTAGAGACCCAGTACTTC.

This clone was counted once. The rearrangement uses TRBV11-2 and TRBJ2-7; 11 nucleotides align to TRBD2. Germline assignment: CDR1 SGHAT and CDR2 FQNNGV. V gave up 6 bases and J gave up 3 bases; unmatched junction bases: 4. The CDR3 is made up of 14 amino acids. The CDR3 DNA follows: TGTGCCAGCAGAAGACTAGCGGGGATCTACGAGCAGTACTTC. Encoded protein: CASRRLAGIYEQYF.

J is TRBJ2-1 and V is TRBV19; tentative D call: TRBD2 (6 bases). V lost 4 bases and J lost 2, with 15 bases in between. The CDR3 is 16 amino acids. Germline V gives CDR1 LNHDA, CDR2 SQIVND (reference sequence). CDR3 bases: TGTGCCAGTAGTACCAGCGGAGGGTCTCCCTACAATGAGCAGTTCTTC. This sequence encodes CASSTSGGSPYNEQFF.

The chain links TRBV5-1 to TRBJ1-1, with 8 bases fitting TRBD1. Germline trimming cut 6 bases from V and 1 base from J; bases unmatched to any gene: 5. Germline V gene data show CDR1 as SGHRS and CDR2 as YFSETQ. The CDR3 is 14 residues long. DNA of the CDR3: TGCGCCAGCATGACGGGACAGGCGAACACTGAAGCTTTCTTT. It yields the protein CASMTGQANTEAFF.

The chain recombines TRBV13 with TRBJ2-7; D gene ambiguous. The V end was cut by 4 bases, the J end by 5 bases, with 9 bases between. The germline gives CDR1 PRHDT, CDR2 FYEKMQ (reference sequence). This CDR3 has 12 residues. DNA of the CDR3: TGTGCCAGCAGCTACACCTTCAACGAGCAGTACTTC. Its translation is CASSYTFNEQYF.

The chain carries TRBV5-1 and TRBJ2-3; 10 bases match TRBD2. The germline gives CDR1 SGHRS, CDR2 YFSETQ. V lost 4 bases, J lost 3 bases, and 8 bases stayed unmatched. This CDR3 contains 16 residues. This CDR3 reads CASSPLVAGGTDTQYF. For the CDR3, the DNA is TGCGCCAGCAGCCCCCTGGTAGCGGGGGGAACAGATACGCAGTATTTT.

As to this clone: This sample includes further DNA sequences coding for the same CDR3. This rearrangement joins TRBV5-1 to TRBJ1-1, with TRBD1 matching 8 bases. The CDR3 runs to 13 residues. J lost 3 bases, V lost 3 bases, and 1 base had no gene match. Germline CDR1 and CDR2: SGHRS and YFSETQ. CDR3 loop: CASSSDRDTEAFF. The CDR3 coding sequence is TGCGCCAGCAGCTCGGACAGGGACACTGAAGCTTTCTTT. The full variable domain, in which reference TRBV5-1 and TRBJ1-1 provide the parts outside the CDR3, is KAGVTQTPRYLIKTRGQQVTLSCSPISGHRSVSWYQQTPGQGLQFLFEYFSETQRNKGNFPGRFSGRQFSNSRSEMNVSTLELGDSALYLCASSSDRDTEAFFGQGTRLTVV.

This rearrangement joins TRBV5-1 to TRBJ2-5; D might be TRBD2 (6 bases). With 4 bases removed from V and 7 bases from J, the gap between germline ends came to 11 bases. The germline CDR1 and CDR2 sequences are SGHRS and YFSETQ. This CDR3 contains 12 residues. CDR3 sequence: CASSIGTGTQYF. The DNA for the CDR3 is TGCGCCAGCAGCATAGGGACTGGGACCCAGTACTTC.

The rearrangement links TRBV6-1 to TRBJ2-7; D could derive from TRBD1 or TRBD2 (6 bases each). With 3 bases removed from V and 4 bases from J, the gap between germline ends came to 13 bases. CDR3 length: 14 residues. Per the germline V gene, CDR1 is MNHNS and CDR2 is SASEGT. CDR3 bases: TGTGCCAGCAGTGACGCGGGACAAATTTACGAGCAGTACTTC. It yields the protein CASSDAGQIYEQYF.

The CDR3 DNA sequence: TGTGCCAGAAGCCAGGGACAGGGGATCTACGAGCAGTACTTC. Translated: CARSQGQGIYEQYF. V is TRBV5-3 and J is TRBJ2-5; 10 bases are shared with TRBD1. The J call may be mistaken, given a closer DNA end match to TRBJ2-7. TRBV5-3 is classed as an ORF, of uncertain function. The CDR3 covers 14 residues.

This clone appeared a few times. In DNA, the CDR3 is TGTGCCAGCCTAGGACGAGAAAAACTGTTTTTT. Protein sequence: CASLGREKLFF. The V and J genes are TRBV28 and TRBJ1-4, with D unclear. Trimming shortened V by 8 bases and J by 8 bases, and 9 bases separated the two germline ends. The CDR3 runs to 11 residues. Germline CDR1 and CDR2: MDHEN and SYDVKM.

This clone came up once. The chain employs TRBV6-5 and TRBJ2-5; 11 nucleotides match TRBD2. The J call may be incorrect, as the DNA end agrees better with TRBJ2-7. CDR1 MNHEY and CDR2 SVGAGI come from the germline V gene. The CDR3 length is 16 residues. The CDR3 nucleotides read TGTGCCAGCAGTTACTCACTAGCGGGAGCGTGGTACGAGCAGTACTTC. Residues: CASSYSLAGAWYEQYF.

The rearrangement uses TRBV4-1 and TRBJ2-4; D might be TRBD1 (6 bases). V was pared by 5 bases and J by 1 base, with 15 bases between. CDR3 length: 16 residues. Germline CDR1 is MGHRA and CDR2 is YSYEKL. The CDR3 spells CASSTPIQGAKNIQYF. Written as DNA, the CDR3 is TGCGCCAGCAGCACACCAATTCAGGGGGCCAAAAACATTCAGTACTTC.

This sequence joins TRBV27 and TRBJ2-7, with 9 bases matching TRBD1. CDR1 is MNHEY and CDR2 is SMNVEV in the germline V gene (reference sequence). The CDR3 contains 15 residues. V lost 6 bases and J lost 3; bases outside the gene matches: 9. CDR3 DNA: TGTGCCAGCAGCTCACAGGGGGCAAGGTACTACGAGCAGTACTTC. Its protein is CASSSQGARYYEQYF.

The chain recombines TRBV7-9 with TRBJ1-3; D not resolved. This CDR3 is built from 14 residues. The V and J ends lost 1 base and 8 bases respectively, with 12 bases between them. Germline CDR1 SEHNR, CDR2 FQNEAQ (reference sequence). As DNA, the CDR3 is TGTGCCAGCAGCTTAGGCTCCGGAGGGTACACCATATATTTT. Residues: CASSLGSGGYTIYF.

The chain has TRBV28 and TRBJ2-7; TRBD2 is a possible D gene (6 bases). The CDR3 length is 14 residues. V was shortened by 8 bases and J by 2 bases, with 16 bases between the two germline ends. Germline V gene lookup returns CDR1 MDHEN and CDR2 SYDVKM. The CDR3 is CASGPASVPYEQYF. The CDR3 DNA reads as TGTGCCAGCGGACCGGCTAGCGTTCCCTACGAGCAGTACTTC. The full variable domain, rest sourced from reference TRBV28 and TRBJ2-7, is DVKVTQSSRYLVKRTGEKVFLECVQDMDHENMFWYRQDPGLGLRLIYFSYDVKMKEKGDIPEGYSVSREKKERFSLILESASTNQTSMYLCASGPASVPYEQYFGPGTRLTVT.

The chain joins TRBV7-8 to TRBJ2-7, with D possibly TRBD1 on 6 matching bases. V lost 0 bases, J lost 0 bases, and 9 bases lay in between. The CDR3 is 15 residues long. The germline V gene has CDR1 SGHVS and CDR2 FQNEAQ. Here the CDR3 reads CASSLAGTRSYEQYF. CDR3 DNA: TGTGCCAGCAGCTTAGCCGGGACACGCTCCTACGAGCAGTACTTC.

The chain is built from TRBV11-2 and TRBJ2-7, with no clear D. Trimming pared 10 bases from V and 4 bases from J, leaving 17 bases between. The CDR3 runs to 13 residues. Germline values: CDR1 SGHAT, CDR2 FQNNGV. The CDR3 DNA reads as TGTGCCACCTCAATATTCGTGGGGTACGAGCAGTACTTC. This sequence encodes CATSIFVGYEQYF.

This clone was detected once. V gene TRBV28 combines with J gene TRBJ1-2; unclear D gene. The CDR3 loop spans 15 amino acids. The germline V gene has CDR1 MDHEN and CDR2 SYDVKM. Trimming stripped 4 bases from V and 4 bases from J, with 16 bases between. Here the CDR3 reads CASSSPWGLIYGYTF. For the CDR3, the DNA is TGTGCCAGCAGTTCTCCTTGGGGATTGATCTATGGCTACACCTTC.

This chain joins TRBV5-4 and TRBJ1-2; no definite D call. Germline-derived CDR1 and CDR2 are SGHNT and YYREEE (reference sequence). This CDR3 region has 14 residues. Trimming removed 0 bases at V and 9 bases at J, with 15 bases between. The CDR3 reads CASSLESGVLSYTF. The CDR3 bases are TGTGCCAGCAGCTTGGAATCCGGGGTTTTAAGCTACACCTTC.

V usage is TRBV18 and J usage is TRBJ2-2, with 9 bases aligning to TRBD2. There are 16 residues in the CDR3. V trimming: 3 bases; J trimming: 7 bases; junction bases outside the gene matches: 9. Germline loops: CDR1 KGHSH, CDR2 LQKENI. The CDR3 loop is CASSPSGSPGDGELFF. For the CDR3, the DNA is TGTGCCAGCTCACCTAGCGGGAGCCCCGGGGACGGGGAGCTGTTTTTT.